This T cell receptor (beta chain) was sequenced in a study of cytomegalovirus exposure and HLA in healthy donors. As for this clone: The antigen is not known.

Study conclusions and caveats: Most CMV-associated TCR beta chains were later found to appear HLA-restricted. Rates of TCR association differed by HLA locus in a later analysis, with DRB1 highest and HLA-C lowest. In a later analysis, V- and J-gene trimming of beta chains associated with a DCLRE1C missense variant, replicated independently.

Germline lookup yields CDR1 SGHRS and CDR2 YFSETQ. Trimming cost V 0 bases and J 5 bases, with 17 bases left between them. The CDR3 runs to 16 residues. A multiplex PCR was run with 60 Vbeta primers and 13 Jbeta primers. Generated by immunoSEQ multiplex PCR, the TCRdb table keeps only in-frame clones and is missing some. The table lists 130,000 or so clones, approximately 82% of them singletons. This receptor was identified in a middle-aged man in good health and CMV-seronegative. J is TRBJ2-5 and V is TRBV5-1, with D possibly TRBD2 on 5 matching bases. Sequencing input: PBMCs. CDR3 residues: CASSLGPFGNGETQYF. The CDR3 DNA follows: TGCGCCAGCAGCTTGGGGCCCTTCGGGAATGGGGAGACCCAGTACTTC.